A selection of T cell receptor beta chains follows, all from one sample in a study of blood T cell repertoires in COVID-19. Profiling relied on immunoSEQ multiplex PCR, and the TCRdb table lists in-frame clones only, not all of them. The table has about 140,000 clones, around 81% seen once. The sequencing sample was made of peripheral blood. The receptors here all came from a woman aged 60-75 years with acute or convalescent COVID-19. CDR3s include the opening cysteine and the closing phenylalanine or tryptophan. The D gene is left open where the match is weak. Where a row states a size, it is once, few, many or the class of an expanded clone; other rows omit it.

D	size	V	J	DNA	CDR3
-	-	TRBV11-1	TRBJ2-2	TGTGCCAGCAGCTTACAGACGAACACCGGGGAGCTGTTTTTT	CASSLQTNTGELFF
-	-	TRBV4-3	TRBJ1-5	TGCGCCAGCAGCCAGAGTCTCAATCAGCCCCAGCATTTT	CASSQSLNQPQHF
-	-	TRBV12-3/TRBV12-4	TRBJ2-2	TGTGCCAGCAGTCTAACTTATAGTGGGGAGCTGTTTTTT	CASSLTYSGELFF
TRBD2	few	TRBV5-1	TRBJ2-1	TGCGCCAGCAGCTTGACGATTAGCGGGAGAACGGCGAGGAATGAGCAGTTCTTC	CASSLTISGRTARNEQFF
-	-	TRBV4-2	TRBJ2-1	TGTGCCAGCAGCCCAGGAATAAGCGGCAATGAGCAGTTCTTC	CASSPGISGNEQFF
-	few	TRBV2	TRBJ1-4	TGTGCCAGCAGTGTCGGGGGAGTATCTACTGGAAAACTGTTTTTT	CASSVGGVSTGKLFF
-	-	TRBV11-3	TRBJ1-1	TGTGCCAGCAGCTTCTCAGGGCGTAACACTGAAGCTTTCTTT	CASSFSGRNTEAFF
-	-	TRBV29-1	TRBJ1-2	TGCAGCGTCCACGACTCAAACTATGGCTACACCTTC	CSVHDSNYGYTF
-	once	TRBV30	TRBJ2-5	TGTGCCTGGAGGACGACCGGGAGCCAAGAGACCCAGTACTTC	CAWRTTGSQETQYF
-	-	TRBV12-5	TRBJ2-5	TGTGCTAGAAAAACAGGGCAAACCGAAATACTCCTAAAAGAGACCCAGTACTTC	CARKTGQTEILLKETQYF
-	-	TRBV24-1	TRBJ1-5	TGTGCCACCAGTGATGAGCGGGGGGGATACAATCAGCCCCAGCATTTT	CATSDERGGYNQPQHF
-	few	TRBV4-1	TRBJ1-4	TGCGCCAGCAGCCACCTCGGCCAGGGAACAGAAAAACTGTTTTTT	CASSHLGQGTEKLFF
-	-	TRBV28	TRBJ2-1	TGTGCCAGCAGTTTCCCCGGCACGGACGGGGGGCAGTTCTTC	CASSFPGTDGGQFF
-	-	TRBV3-1/TRBV3-2	TRBJ2-2	TGTGCCAGCAGCCAAATAATTAACACCGGGGAGCTGTTTTTT	CASSQIINTGELFF
-	-	TRBV30	TRBJ1-1	TGTGCCTGGAGTGTACGGATCAGGGACACTGAAGCTTTCTTT	CAWSVRIRDTEAFF
TRBD1	-	TRBV3-1/TRBV3-2	TRBJ1-2	TGTGCCAGCAGCCAAGAGAGCGGACAGGCGATACGGTATGGCTACACCTTC	CASSQESGQAIRYGYTF
-	few	TRBV19	TRBJ1-6	TGTGCCAGTAGTTTGCGGGAGTCCCGAGATTCACCCCTCCACTTT	CASSLRESRDSPLHF
TRBD1	few	TRBV2	TRBJ1-1	TGTGCCAGCAGCGCTCAGGGGGCGGACACTGAAGCTTTCTTT	CASSAQGADTEAFF
-	-	TRBV30	TRBJ1-4	TGTGCCTGGAACTCTCAGCGCGGGGTGGGTGAAAAACTGTTTTTT	CAWNSQRGVGEKLFF
-	once	TRBV10-3	TRBJ2-2	TGTGCCATCTTTCGGGGGACGAACACCGGGGAGCTGTTTTTT	CAIFRGTNTGELFF
-	-	TRBV27	TRBJ2-7	TGTGCCAGCAGCGGGACACTTCCCTACGAGCAGTACTTC	CASSGTLPYEQYF
-	-	TRBV19	TRBJ1-1	TGTGCCAGTAGTCGCGTTGCGGGGGACACTGAAGCTTTCTTT	CASSRVAGDTEAFF
-	-	TRBV5-1	TRBJ2-1	TGCGCCAGCAGCTTGGCCGGGGTGAACTCCTACAATGAGCAGTTCTTC	CASSLAGVNSYNEQFF
-	-	TRBV30	TRBJ1-2	TGTGCCTGGAGGAGGGTCCGCTATGGCTACACCTTC	CAWRRVRYGYTF
-	-	TRBV19	TRBJ1-2	TGTGCCAGTAGGGGAGGTGGCAGGGCGAACTATGGCTACACCTTC	CASRGGGRANYGYTF
-	-	TRBV28	TRBJ2-1	TGTGCCAGCGGGAGAGACCGGGCCAGAGACAATGAGCAGTTCTTC	CASGRDRARDNEQFF
-	-	TRBV27	TRBJ2-7	TGTGCCAGCAGTTTAGTTCCTATCTTCTCCGGGGTTGAGCAGTACTTC	CASSLVPIFSGVEQYF
-	-	TRBV7-6	TRBJ2-2	TGTGCCAGCAGCTTAGTGAGGCAGAACACCGGGGAGCTGTTTTTT	CASSLVRQNTGELFF
TRBD1	-	TRBV4-1	TRBJ2-1	TGCGCCAGCAGCCCGGGGACAGGCAGGGGGAAGTTCTTC	CASSPGTGRGKFF
-	-	TRBV28	TRBJ1-6	TGTGCCAGCAGGCGGGCGGGACCTAATAATTCACCCCTCCACTTT	CASRRAGPNNSPLHF
TRBD1	-	TRBV11-2	TRBJ1-3	TGTGCCAGCAGTCGTGGGGCCAGGGGGTATGGAAACACCATATATTTT	CASSRGARGYGNTIYF
TRBD1	-	TRBV6-6	TRBJ2-3	TGTGCCAGCAGTCCGGACAGGGGGGATACGCAGTATTTT	CASSPDRGDTQYF
-	-	TRBV3-1/TRBV3-2	TRBJ1-6	TGTGCCAGCAGCCGTCACAGGAGCTCCTATAATTCACCCCTCCACTTT	CASSRHRSSYNSPLHF
-	-	TRBV13	TRBJ2-5	TGTGCCAGCAGCTCCAAATCGGGGGTAGAGACCCAGTACTTC	CASSSKSGVETQYF
TRBD1	-	TRBV28	TRBJ1-4	TGTGCCAGCAGATCTCAGGGGGAGGTGGGTGAAAAACTGTTTTTT	CASRSQGEVGEKLFF
TRBD1	few	TRBV28	TRBJ1-5	TGTGCCAGCAGGGACAGGGATGGTCAGCCCCAGCATTTT	CASRDRDGQPQHF
TRBD1	-	TRBV4-1	TRBJ2-7	TGCGCCAGCAGCCGAATCCGGGACAGGGCCTACGAGCAGTACTTC	CASSRIRDRAYEQYF
-	few	TRBV15	TRBJ1-1	TGTGCCACCAGCAGAGAATTGGGGGGAAAGAGGACTGAAGCTTTCTTT	CATSRELGGKRTEAFF
TRBD2	-	TRBV11-2	TRBJ2-7	TGTGCCAGCAGCTTAGATCTGAGGGAGGGGACCGAGCAGTACTTC	CASSLDLREGTEQYF
TRBD2	-	TRBV10-3	TRBJ2-1	TGTGCCATCAAGGGCGGGGGGAGTATCAATGAGCAGTTCTTC	CAIKGGGSINEQFF
-	few	TRBV5-5	TRBJ2-7	TGTGCCAGCAGCCCTACTATCGGAACCGACTACGAGCAGTACTTC	CASSPTIGTDYEQYF
-	-	TRBV6-6	TRBJ1-1	TGTGCCAGCAGTTACTCATTAAACCAGGCTGGCGCTTTCTTT	CASSYSLNQAGAFF
TRBD2	-	TRBV5-4	TRBJ2-1	TGTGCCAGCAGCTTCCAAGCGGGAGGGCCCGGGAATGAGCAGTTCTTC	CASSFQAGGPGNEQFF
TRBD1	-	TRBV19	TRBJ1-2	TGTGCCAGTAGTACGACAGGGGGCTCGACGGCCGGCTACACCTTC	CASSTTGGSTAGYTF
-	-	TRBV6-2/TRBV6-3	TRBJ1-2	TGTGCCAGCAGTTACGTGTACAGGCCCTTAAATTATGGCTACACCTTC	CASSYVYRPLNYGYTF
-	-	TRBV21-1	TRBJ2-5	TGTGCCAACCGGGAGCCAAAAAAAGAGACCCAGTACTTC	CANREPKKETQYF
-	-	TRBV6-6	TRBJ2-1	TGTGCCTCCCACAGGGTCAATGAGCAGTTCTTC	CASHRVNEQFF
TRBD1	-	TRBV19	TRBJ1-5	TGTGCCAGCGACGCGGGACAGGGGGGCAATCAGCCCCAGCATTTT	CASDAGQGGNQPQHF
-	-	TRBV28	TRBJ1-2	TGTGCCAGCAGCCCACAGGGCTTAGACTATGGCTACACCTTC	CASSPQGLDYGYTF
-	once	TRBV28	TRBJ2-1	TGTGCCAGCAGTTTCGAGGCGGGCGCCTTTGAGCAGTTCTTC	CASSFEAGAFEQFF
TRBD1	-	TRBV9	TRBJ1-3	TGTGCCAGCAGCGCGACAGGGAGCTCTGGAAACACCATATATTTT	CASSATGSSGNTIYF
-	-	TRBV7-8	TRBJ1-5	TGTGCCAGCAGTCAAAATACAGGGTTCGGTCAGCCCCAGCATTTT	CASSQNTGFGQPQHF
-	few	TRBV6-5	TRBJ2-2	TGTGCCAGCGGTAGCGGGAACACCGGGGAGCTGTTTTTT	CASGSGNTGELFF
TRBD1	-	TRBV27	TRBJ2-7	TGTGCCAGCAGTATGGGACAGGGGTCCCACGAGCAGTACTTC	CASSMGQGSHEQYF
TRBD1	-	TRBV11-1	TRBJ1-2	TGTGCCAGCAGCTCAGCGACAGGGGTCTATGGCTACACCTTC	CASSSATGVYGYTF
-	-	TRBV27	TRBJ1-2	TGTGCCAGCAGTTTTGGCAATAACTATGGCTACACCTTC	CASSFGNNYGYTF
-	-	TRBV18	TRBJ2-1	TGTGCCAGCTCACCACCTAGCGGAGGCCACAATGAGCAGTTCTTC	CASSPPSGGHNEQFF
-	-	TRBV7-6	TRBJ2-1	TGTGCCAGCAGCTTAGATGGGGTGGGGGCGATGAATGAGCAGTTCTTC	CASSLDGVGAMNEQFF
TRBD1	few	TRBV6-2/TRBV6-3	TRBJ1-5	TGTGCCAGCAGTAAGACGACAGGGGGCGGTCAGCCCCAGCATTTT	CASSKTTGGGQPQHF